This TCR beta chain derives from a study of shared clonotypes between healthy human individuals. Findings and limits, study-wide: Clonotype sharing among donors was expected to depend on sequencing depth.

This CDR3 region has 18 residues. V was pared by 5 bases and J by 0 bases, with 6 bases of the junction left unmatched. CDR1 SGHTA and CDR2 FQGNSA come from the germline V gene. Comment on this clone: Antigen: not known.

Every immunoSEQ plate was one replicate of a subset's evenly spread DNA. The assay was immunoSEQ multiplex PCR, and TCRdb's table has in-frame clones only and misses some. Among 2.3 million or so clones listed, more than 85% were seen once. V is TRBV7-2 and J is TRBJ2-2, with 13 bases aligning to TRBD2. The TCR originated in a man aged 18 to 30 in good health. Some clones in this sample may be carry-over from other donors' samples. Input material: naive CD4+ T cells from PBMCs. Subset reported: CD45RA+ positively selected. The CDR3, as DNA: TGTGCCAGCAGCGCACCGGGACTAGCGGGGACGAACACCGGGGAGCTGTTTTTT. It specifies CASSAPGLAGTNTGELFF.